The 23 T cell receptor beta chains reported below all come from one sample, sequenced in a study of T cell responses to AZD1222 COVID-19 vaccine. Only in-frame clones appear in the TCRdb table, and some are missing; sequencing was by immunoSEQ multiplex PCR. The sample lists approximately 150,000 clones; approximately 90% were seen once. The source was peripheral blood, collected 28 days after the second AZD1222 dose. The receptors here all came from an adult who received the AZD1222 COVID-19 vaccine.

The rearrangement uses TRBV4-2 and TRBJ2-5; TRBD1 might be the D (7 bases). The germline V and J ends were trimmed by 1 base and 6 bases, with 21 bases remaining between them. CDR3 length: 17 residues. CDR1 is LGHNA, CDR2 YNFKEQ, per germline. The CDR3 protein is CASSQVRAQGGVKTQYF. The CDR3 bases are TGTGCCAGCAGCCAAGTAAGAGCCCAGGGGGGTGTCAAGACCCAGTACTTC.

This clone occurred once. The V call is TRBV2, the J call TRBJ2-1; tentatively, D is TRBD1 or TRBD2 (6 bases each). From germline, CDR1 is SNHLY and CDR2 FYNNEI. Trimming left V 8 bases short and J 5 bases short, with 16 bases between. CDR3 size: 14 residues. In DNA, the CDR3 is TGTGCCAGCCCGGGGGCGGGGTCAAACAATGAGCAGTTCTTC. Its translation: CASPGAGSNNEQFF.

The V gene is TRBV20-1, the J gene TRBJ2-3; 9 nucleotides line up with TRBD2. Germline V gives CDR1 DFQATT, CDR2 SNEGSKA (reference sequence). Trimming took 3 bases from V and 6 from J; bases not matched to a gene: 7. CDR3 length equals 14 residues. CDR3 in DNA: TGCAGTGCTAGTTCGCTAGCGGGGTCGGATACGCAGTATTTT. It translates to CSASSLAGSDTQYF.

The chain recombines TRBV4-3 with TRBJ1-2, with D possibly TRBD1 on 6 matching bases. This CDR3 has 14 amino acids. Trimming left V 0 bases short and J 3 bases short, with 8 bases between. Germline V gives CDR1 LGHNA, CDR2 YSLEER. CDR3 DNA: TGCGCCAGCAGCCAAGAAGGGGGAGACTATGGCTACACCTTC. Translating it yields CASSQEGGDYGYTF.

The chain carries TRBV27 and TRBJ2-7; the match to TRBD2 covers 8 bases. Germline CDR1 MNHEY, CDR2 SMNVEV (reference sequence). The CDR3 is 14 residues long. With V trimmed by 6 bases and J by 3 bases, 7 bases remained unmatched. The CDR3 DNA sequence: TGTGCCAGCAGGAGCACCAGCGGGAGCTACGAGCAGTACTTC. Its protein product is CASRSTSGSYEQYF.

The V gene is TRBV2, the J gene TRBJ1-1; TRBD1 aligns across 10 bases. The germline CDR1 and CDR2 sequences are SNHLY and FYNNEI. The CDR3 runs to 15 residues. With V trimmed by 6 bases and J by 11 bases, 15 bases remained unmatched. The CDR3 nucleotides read TGTGCCAGCAGGCCCCTCCGGACAGGGGGTTCTAGGGCTTTCTTT. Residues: CASRPLRTGGSRAFF.

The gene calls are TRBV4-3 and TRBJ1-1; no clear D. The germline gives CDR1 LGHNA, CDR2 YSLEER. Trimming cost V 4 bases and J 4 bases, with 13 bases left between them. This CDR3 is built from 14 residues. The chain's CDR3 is CASSPEGIGTEAFF. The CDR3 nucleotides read TGCGCCAGCAGCCCAGAGGGAATTGGCACTGAAGCTTTCTTT.

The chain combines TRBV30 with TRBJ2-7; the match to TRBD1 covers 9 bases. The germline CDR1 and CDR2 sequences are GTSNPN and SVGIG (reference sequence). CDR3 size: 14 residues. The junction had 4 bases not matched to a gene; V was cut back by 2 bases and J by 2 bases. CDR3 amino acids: CAWSRQGGTYEQYF. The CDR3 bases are TGTGCCTGGAGTCGACAGGGGGGGACCTACGAGCAGTACTTC.

The DNA of the CDR3 is TGTGCCAGCAGCTTAGAGTCCCAGGACTATGGCTACACCTTC. This translates into CASSLESQDYGYTF. The V and J genes are TRBV5-4 and TRBJ1-2; D remains unclear. This CDR3 has 14 amino acids. V was shortened by 2 bases and J by 3 bases, with 11 bases between the two germline ends. Germline CDR1 reads SGHNT; CDR2 reads YYREEE (reference sequence).

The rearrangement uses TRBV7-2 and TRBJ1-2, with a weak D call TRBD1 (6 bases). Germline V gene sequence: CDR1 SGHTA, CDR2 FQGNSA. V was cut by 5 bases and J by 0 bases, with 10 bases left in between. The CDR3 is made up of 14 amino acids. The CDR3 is CASSLDRTNYGYTF. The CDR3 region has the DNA TGTGCCAGCAGCCTGGACAGAACTAACTATGGCTACACCTTC.

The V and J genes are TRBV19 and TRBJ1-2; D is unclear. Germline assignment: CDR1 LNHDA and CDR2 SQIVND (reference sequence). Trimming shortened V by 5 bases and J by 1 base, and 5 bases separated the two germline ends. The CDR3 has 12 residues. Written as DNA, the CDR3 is TGTGCCAGTAGTGTCTATAACTATGGCTACACCTTC. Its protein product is CASSVYNYGYTF.

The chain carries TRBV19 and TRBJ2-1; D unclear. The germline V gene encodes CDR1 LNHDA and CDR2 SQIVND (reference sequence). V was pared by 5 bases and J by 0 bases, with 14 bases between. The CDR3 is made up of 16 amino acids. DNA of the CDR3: TGTGCCAGTAGTTTACTACAGATAAACTCCTACAATGAGCAGTTCTTC. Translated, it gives CASSLLQINSYNEQFF.

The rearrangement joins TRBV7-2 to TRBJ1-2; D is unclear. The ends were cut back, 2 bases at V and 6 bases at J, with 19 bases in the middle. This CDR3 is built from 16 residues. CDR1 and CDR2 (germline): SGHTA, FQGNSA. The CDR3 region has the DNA TGTGCCAGCAGCTTAAACCCCACGTACGGTACTAATGGCTACACCTTC. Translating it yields CASSLNPTYGTNGYTF.

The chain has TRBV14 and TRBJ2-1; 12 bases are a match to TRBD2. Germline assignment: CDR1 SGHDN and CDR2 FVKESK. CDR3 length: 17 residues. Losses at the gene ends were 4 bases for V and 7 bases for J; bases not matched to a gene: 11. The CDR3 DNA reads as TGTGCCAGCAGCCCCAGACTAGCGGGAGACTTGGGGAATGAGCAGTTCTTC. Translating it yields CASSPRLAGDLGNEQFF.

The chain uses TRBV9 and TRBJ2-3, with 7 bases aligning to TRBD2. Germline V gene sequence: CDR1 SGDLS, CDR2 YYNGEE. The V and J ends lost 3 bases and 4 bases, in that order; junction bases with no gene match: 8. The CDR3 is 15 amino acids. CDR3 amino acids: CASSEARTSADTQYF. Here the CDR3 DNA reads TGTGCCAGCAGCGAGGCCCGTACTAGCGCAGATACGCAGTATTTT.

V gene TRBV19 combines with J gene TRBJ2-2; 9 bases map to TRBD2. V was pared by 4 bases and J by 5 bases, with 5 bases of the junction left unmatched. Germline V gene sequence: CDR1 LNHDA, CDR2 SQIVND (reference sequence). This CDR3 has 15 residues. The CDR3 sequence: CASSSTSGFTGELFF. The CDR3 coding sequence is TGTGCCAGTAGTAGTACTAGCGGGTTTACCGGGGAGCTGTTTTTT. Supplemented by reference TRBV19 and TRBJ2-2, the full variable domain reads DGGITQSPKYLFRKEGQNVTLSCEQNLNHDAMYWYRQDPGQGLRLIYYSQIVNDFQKGDIAEGYSVSREKKESFPLTVTSAQKNPTAFYLCASSSTSGFTGELFFGEGSRLTVL.

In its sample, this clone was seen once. The CDR3 DNA reads as TGTGCCAGCGGAAAGGTTAGGGACAGGCCGGGGGACGAGCAGTACTTC. The encoded protein is CASGKVRDRPGDEQYF. The V and J genes are TRBV7-8 and TRBJ2-7, with TRBD1 identical over 8 bases. CDR3 length equals 16 residues. J gave up 5 bases and V 8 bases, and 17 bases lay outside the gene matches. Germline V gives CDR1 SGHVS, CDR2 FQNEAQ.

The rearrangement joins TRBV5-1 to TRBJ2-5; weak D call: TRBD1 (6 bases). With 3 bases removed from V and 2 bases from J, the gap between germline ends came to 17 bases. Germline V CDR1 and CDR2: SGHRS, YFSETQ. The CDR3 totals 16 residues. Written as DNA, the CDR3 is TGCGCCAGCAGCTACCAATCAGGGGTTAATCAAGAGACCCAGTACTTC. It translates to CASSYQSGVNQETQYF.

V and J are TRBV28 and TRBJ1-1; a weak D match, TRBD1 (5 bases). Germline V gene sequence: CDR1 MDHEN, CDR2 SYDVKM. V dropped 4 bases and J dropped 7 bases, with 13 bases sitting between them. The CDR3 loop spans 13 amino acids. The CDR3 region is CASSYDSPDEAFF. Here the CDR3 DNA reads TGTGCCAGCAGTTACGACAGCCCTGATGAAGCTTTCTTT.

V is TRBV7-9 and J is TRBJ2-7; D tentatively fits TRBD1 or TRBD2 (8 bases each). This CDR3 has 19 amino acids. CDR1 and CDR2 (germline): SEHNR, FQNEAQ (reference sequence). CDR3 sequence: CASGGGEVRTGLSPYEQYF. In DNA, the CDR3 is TGTGCAAGCGGGGGAGGGGAAGTCCGGACAGGGCTGTCCCCTTACGAGCAGTACTTC.

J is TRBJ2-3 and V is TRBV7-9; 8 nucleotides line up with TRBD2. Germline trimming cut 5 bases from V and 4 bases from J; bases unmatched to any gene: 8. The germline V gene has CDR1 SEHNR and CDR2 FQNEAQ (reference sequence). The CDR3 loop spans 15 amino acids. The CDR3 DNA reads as TGTGCCAGCAGCCAGGCACTAGCGGAGGCAGATACGCAGTATTTT. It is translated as CASSQALAEADTQYF.

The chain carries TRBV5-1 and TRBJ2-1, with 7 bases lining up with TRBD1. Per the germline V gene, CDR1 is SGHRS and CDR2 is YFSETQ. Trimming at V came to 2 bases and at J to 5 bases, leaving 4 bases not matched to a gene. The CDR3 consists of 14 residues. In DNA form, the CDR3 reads TGCGCCAGCAGCTTACAGGGGTTTCACAATGAGCAGTTCTTC. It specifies CASSLQGFHNEQFF.

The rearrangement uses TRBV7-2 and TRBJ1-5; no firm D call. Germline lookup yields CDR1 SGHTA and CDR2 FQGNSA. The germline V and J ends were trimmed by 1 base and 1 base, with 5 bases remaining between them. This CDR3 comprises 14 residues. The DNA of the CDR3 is TGTGCCAGCAGCTTAGTTAACAGCAATCAGCCCCAGCATTTT. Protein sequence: CASSLVNSNQPQHF.